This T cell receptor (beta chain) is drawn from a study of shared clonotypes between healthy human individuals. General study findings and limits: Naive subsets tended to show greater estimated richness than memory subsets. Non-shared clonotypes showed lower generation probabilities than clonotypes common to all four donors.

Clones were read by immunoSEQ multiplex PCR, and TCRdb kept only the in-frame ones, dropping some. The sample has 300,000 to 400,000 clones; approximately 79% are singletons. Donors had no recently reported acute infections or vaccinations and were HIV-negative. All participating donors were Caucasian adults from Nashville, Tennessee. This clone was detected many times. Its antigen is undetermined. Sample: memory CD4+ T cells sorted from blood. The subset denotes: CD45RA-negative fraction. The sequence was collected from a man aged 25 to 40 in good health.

CDR3 DNA sequence: TGTGCCAGCAGAGCTTCAGGGGGCTTCGGGGAGCTGTTTTTT. Translation gives CASRASGGFGELFF. The genes are TRBV5-4 and TRBJ2-2, with TRBD1 matching 8 bases. J was trimmed by 7 bases and V by 5 bases; bases with no gene match: 7. Germline V gene data show CDR1 as SGHNT and CDR2 as YYREEE (reference sequence). This CDR3 has 14 residues.